The clone carrying this T cell receptor beta chain was detected a few times. What it binds is not known. Both ends of each TCR cDNA library bore sample-specific barcodes. A single record per CDR3 protein comes from TCRdb applying MiXCR to the 5' RACE reads. The sample consists of 400,000 or so distinct CDR3 sequences, around 30% of them appearing once. Donors were six healthy women in three monozygous twin pairs. The CDR3 length is 15 residues. Germline CDR1 is SEHNR and CDR2 is FQNEAQ (reference sequence). Trimming left V 2 bases short and J 8 bases short, with 15 bases between. The record originates from a study of identical twins' blood T cells. General study points: Twins shared about as many clonotypes as their cloneset sizes predicted. Twins shared more top CDR3 clonotypes than unrelated donors did.

What was sequenced was PBMCs. This chain joins TRBV7-9 and TRBJ1-4; D is unresolved. The sequence was collected from a woman between 18 and 55 years old in good health. CDR3: CASSLSGSPGEKLFF. The CDR3 DNA reads as TGTGCCAGCAGCTTATCCGGCTCTCCTGGCGAAAAACTGTTTTTT.